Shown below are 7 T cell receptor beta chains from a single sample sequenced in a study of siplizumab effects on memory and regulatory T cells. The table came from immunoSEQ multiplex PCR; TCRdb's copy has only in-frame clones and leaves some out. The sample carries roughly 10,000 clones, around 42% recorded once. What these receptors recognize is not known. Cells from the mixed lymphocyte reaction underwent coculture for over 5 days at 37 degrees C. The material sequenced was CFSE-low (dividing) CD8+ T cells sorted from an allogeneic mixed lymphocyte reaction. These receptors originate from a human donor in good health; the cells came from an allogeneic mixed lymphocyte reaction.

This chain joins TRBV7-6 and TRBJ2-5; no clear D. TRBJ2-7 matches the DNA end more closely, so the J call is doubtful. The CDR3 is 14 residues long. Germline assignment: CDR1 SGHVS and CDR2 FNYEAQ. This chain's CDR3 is CASSLGPDFYEQYF. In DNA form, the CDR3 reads TGTGCCAGCAGCTTAGGACCGGATTTCTACGAGCAGTACTTC.

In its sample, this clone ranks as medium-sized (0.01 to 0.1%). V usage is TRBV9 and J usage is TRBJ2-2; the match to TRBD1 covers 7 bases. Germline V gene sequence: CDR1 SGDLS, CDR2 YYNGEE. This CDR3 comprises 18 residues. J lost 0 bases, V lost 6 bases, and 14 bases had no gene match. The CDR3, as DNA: TGTGCCAGCAACCGCCCAAGGGACAGTCCCTCGAACACCGGGGAGCTGTTTTTT. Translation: CASNRPRDSPSNTGELFF. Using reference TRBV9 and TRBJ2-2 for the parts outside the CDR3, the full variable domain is DSGVTQTPKHLITATGQRVTLRCSPRSGDLSVYWYQQSLDQGLQFLIQYYNGEERAKGNILERFSAQQFPDLHSELNLSSLELGDSALYFCASNRPRDSPSNTGELFFGEGSRLTVL.

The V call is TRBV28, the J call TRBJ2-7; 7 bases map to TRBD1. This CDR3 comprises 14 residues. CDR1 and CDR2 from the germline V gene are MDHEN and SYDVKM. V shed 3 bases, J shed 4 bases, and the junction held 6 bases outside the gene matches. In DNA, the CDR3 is TGTGCCAGCAGTTTTGGGACAGTAACTTACGAGCAGTACTTC. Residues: CASSFGTVTYEQYF.

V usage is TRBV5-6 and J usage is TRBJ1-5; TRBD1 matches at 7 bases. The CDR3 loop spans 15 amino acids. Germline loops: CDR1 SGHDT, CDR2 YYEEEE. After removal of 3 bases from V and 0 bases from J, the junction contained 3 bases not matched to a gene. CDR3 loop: CASSSTGFSNQPQHF. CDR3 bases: TGTGCCAGCAGCTCGACAGGGTTTAGCAATCAGCCCCAGCATTTT.

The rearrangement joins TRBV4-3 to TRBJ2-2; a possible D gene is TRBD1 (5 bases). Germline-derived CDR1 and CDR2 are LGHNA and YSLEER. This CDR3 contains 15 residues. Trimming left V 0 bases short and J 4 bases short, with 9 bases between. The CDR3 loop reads CASSQELRATGELFF. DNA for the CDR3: TGCGCCAGCAGCCAAGAACTCAGGGCCACCGGGGAGCTGTTTTTT.

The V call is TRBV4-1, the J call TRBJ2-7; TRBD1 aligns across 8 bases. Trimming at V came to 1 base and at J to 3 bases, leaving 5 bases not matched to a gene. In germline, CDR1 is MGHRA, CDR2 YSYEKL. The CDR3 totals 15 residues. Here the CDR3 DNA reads TGCGCCAGCAGCCAAGTTTGGACAGGGCTCTACGAGCAGTACTTC. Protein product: CASSQVWTGLYEQYF.

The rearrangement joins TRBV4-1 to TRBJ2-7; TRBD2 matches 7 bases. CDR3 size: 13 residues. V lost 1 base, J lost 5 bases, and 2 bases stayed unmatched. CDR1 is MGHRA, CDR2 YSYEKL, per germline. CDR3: CASSQARGDEQYF. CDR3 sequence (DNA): TGCGCCAGCAGCCAAGCCCGGGGGGACGAGCAGTACTTC.